The sequence of this TCR beta chain was determined in a study of shared clonotypes between healthy human individuals. Study-wide results and limits: How much donors shared clonotypes was expected to be affected by sequencing depth. Among the subsets, naive ones generally showed larger estimated richness than memory ones.

Points on this clone: What it binds is not known.

The length of the CDR3 is 18 residues. V shed 0 bases and J 4 bases; nucleotides not matched to a gene: 9. Germline V lookup: CDR1 SGHRS, CDR2 YFSETQ. The authors divided CD4+ cells into CD45RA+ naive and CD45RA-negative memory subsets. Sequencing was at deep level. Profiling relied on immunoSEQ multiplex PCR, and the TCRdb table lists in-frame clones only, not all of them. The data hold around 1.5 million clones, with 98% observed a single time. Sequenced material: naive CD4+ T cells sorted from blood. Stated subset: CD45RA+ positively selected. The TCR was taken from a man aged 30 to 45 in good health. This rearrangement joins TRBV5-1 to TRBJ2-5; TRBD2 matches at 13 bases. The CDR3: CASSLATGLAGVLETQYF. The CDR3 region has the DNA TGCGCCAGCAGCTTGGCCACAGGACTAGCGGGAGTTTTAGAGACCCAGTACTTC.